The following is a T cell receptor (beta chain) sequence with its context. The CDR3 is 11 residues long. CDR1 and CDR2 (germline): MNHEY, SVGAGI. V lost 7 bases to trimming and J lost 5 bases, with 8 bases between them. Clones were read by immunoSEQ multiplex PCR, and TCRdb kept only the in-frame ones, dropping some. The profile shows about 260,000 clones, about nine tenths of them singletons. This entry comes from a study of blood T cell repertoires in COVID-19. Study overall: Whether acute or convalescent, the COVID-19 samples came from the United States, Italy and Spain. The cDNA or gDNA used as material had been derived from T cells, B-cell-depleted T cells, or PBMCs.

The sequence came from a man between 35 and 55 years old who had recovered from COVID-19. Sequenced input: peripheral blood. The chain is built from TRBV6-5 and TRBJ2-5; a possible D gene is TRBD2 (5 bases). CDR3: CASIGVETQYF. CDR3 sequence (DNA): TGTGCCAGCATCGGGGTGGAGACCCAGTACTTC.